This TCR beta chain comes out of a study of blood T cell repertoires in COVID-19 (dated by TCRdb to 2020 to 2021). Study-level background: Samples covering the acute and convalescent phases of COVID-19 were provided by collaborators in the United States, Italy and Spain. The prospective study material was composed of cDNA or gDNA derived from T cells, B-cell-depleted T cells, or PBMCs. Deeply sampled blood TCRbeta repertoires from subjects exposed to, actively infected with, or recovered from COVID-19 were included in the dataset. The repertoires were released in a freely available public database intended as a resource for research on the immune response to SARS-CoV-2. The samples were drawn from the first 160 participants of the ongoing ImmuneRACE study and from 950 to 1,500 subjects provided by 6 global collaborators. A de-identified subject ID, COVID-19 status, age in years and sex were almost always included in the sample metadata. Where available, HLA class I and class II types were obtained from metadata supplied by the sample provider rather than from assay-based typing. Study-level results and caveats: How much clinical and demographic metadata was included differed by source and by participant, and the metadata was provided uncurated.

Another Seattle source contributed samples from volunteer blood donors who had recovered from COVID-19. The collaborating institutions used their own protocols to collect whole blood in K2EDTA tubes. For TCRbeta analysis, collaborators shipped samples as frozen whole blood, isolated PBMCs, or DNA extracted from either of those sample types. Concerning this clone: It has no known antigen specificity. There are no base qualities to consult, and no much larger clone falls within one base.

Via the germline V gene, CDR1 is SGHAT and CDR2 FQNNGV. Clipping removes 1 base from V and 2 bases from J, with 12 as the unmatched junction base count. The CDR3 sequence holds 18 residues, the cysteine and phenylalanine included. Kept here is only the CDR3 DNA, which spans 54 bases and is read in frame from base 1. TCRbeta CDR3 regions were amplified from genomic DNA using the immunoSEQ Assay, a bias-controlled multiplex PCR. The authors processed their data as follows. The number of nucleated cells in each sample was estimated from the amplification of reference gene primers within the assay. To quantify the absolute abundance of each unique TCRbeta CDR3 rearrangement, sequence reads were collapsed and filtered. For each sample, productive Simpson clonality was calculated as the square root of Simpson's diversity index over productive rearrangements. In TCRdb, the immuneACCESS table is reduced to in-frame sequences with V and J assigned. These tables do not hold every clone; where another copy was compared, an unresolved V gene accounts for under half, and the others remain unexplained. V and J calls and clone size follow that table, whereas D and trimming were derived from the DNA. This sample gives 250,000 to 350,000 clones in total; approximately 90% of them show up just once. The ten largest make up roughly 2% of the sample.

The sequencing input was peripheral blood. Rearrangement joined TRBV11-2 to TRBJ2-3; TRBD2 fits 7 bases in the junction. The receptor comes from a woman in her 50s who had recovered from COVID-19. The CDR3 reads as follows: CASSLGVGQAGFTDTQYF. The DNA sequence reads TGTGCCAGCAGCTTAGGAGTTGGACAAGCGGGATTCACAGATACGCAGTATTTT.